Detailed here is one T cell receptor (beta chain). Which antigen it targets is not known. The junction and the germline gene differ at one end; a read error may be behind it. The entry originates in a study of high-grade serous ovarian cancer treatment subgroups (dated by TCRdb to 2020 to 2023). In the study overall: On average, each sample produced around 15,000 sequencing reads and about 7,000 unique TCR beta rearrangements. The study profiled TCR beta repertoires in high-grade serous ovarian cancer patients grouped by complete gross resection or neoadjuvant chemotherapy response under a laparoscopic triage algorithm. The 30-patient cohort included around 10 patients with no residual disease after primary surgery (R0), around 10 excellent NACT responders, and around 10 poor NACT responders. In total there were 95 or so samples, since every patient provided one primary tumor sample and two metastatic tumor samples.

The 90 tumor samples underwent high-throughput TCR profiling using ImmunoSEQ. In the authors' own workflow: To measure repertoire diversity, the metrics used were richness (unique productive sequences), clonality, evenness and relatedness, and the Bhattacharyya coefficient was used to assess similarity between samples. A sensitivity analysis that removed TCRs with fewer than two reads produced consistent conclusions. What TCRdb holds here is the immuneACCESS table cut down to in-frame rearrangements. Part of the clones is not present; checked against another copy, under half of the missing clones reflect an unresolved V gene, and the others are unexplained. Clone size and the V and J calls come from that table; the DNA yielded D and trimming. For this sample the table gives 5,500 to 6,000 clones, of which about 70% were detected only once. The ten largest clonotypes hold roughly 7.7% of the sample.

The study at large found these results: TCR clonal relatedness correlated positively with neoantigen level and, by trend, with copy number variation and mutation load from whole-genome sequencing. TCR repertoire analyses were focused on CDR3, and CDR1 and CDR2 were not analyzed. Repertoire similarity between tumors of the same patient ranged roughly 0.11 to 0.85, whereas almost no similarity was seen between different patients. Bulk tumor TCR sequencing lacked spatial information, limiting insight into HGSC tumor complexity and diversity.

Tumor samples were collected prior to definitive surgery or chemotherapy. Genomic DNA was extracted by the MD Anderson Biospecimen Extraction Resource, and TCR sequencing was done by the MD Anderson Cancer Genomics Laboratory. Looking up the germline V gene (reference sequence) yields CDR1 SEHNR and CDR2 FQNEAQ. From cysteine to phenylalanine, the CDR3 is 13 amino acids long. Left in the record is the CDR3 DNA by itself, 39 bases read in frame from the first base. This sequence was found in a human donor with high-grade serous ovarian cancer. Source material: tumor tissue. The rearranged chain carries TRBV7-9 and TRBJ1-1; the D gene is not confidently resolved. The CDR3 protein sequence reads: CASSLAPNTEAFF. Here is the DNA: TGTGCCAGCAGTTTAGCGCCGAACACTGAAGCTTTCTTT.